These 28 T cell receptor beta chains originate from one sample sequenced in a study of human T cells and chemical hapten exposure. TCRdb re-analysed the RACE reads in MiXCR, keeping a single row per CDR3 protein. The sample includes roughly 380,000 distinct CDR3 sequences, roughly 4.6% of them seen just once. Time point specified: pre-sensitization, week 0. The treatment: therapeutic diphenylcyclopropenone sensitization with weekly scalp DPC. This material consisted of whole blood, taken in connection with sensitization to the hapten diphenylcyclopropenone (DPC). Receptor source: a woman in her forties or fifties with alopecia areata. Some clones in this sample may be carry-over from other donors' samples.

This clonotype was observed a handful of times. The chain recombines TRBV7-2 with TRBJ1-2; no clear D. Trimming took off 7 bases at V and 4 bases at J, with 13 bases between the two ends. Looked up from germline, CDR1 is SGHTA and CDR2 is FQGNSA. The CDR3 contains 13 residues. The CDR3 DNA reads TGTGCCAGCAAGGCGGCGGCGATCTATGGCTACACCTTC. It translates to CASKAAAIYGYTF. Filled out from reference TRBV7-2 and TRBJ1-2, the complete variable domain reads GAGVSQSPSNKVTEKGKDVELRCDPISGHTALYWYRQSLGQGLEFLIYFQGNSAPDKSGLPSDRFSAERTGGSVSTLTIQRTQQEDSAVYLCASKAAAIYGYTFGSGTRLTVV.

This clonotype has more than one count but fewer than ten. This chain uses TRBV11-2 with TRBJ2-1; D call uncertain. V shed 4 bases and J shed 9 bases, with 10 bases lying between them. This CDR3 spans 12 amino acids. Germline V gives CDR1 SGHAT, CDR2 FQNNGV. The CDR3 is CASSYQIVEQFF. CDR3 DNA: TGTGCCAGCAGCTATCAAATAGTTGAGCAGTTCTTC.

This clonotype was detected only a few times. CDR3 bases: TGCGCCAGCAGCCAAGATCCCAGGATCAGGGGTCAGCCCCAGCATTTT. Encoded protein: CASSQDPRIRGQPQHF. This chain connects TRBV4-3 to TRBJ1-5; possible D gene TRBD1, 6 bases. The V and J ends lost 0 bases and 6 bases respectively, with 15 bases between them. Per the germline V gene, CDR1 is LGHNA and CDR2 is YSLEER. CDR3 length: 16 amino acids.

Ten or more counts support this clonotype. This chain connects TRBV6-2 or TRBV6-3 to TRBJ2-7, with 7 positions matching TRBD2. V lost 6 bases, J lost 1 base, and 6 bases stayed unmatched. The CDR3 extends over 14 amino acids. Germline lookup yields CDR1 MNHEY and CDR2 SVGEGT. This CDR3 reads CASSRAGSSYEQYF. Written as DNA, the CDR3 is TGTGCCAGCAGCCGAGCGGGAAGTTCCTACGAGCAGTACTTC.

Only a few counts were recorded for this clonotype. This chain links TRBV28 with TRBJ2-5; 9 nucleotides align to TRBD2. The V segment lost 2 bases and the J segment 2 bases; nucleotides outside the gene matches: 9. Germline CDR1 is MDHEN and CDR2 is SYDVKM. This CDR3 comprises 17 residues. The CDR3 region is CASSLPGSSGVQETQYF. The DNA of the CDR3 is TGTGCCAGCAGTTTACCAGGGTCTAGCGGGGTTCAAGAGACCCAGTACTTC.

The rearrangement links TRBV6-5 to TRBJ1-2, with a possible D match to TRBD1 (5 bases). Per germline, CDR1 MNHEY and CDR2 SVGAGI. The CDR3 consists of 14 residues. V lost 6 bases and J lost 4, with 15 bases in between. The CDR3 region has the DNA TGTGCCAGCAGCGTAACAGGTCCGGGCTATGGCTACACCTTC. It codes for CASSVTGPGYGYTF.

This clonotype was seen at least ten times. V and J are TRBV20-1 and TRBJ1-1; D not certain. The CDR3 covers 14 residues. V lost 0 bases to trimming and J lost 6 bases, with 14 bases between them. CDR1 and CDR2 from the germline V gene are DFQATT and SNEGSKA (reference sequence). CDR3 protein: CSARDPNKAAEAFF. CDR3 DNA: TGCAGTGCTAGAGATCCGAACAAGGCCGCTGAAGCTTTCTTT.

In this sample, this clonotype turned up many times. The rearrangement links TRBV7-8 to TRBJ2-1; 15 bases agree with TRBD2. V lost 4 bases and J lost 5; bases outside the gene matches: 12. The CDR3 contains 19 residues. Per germline, CDR1 SGHVS and CDR2 FQNEAQ. The CDR3 spells CASSSLGLAGGQFNNEQFF. The CDR3 DNA sequence: TGTGCCAGCAGCTCCTTGGGACTAGCGGGGGGCCAGTTTAACAATGAGCAGTTCTTC.

J is TRBJ2-2 and V is TRBV3-1; possibly TRBD2 for D (5 bases). The V gene's germline CDR1 is LGHDT and CDR2 YNNKEL (reference sequence). V lost 4 bases, J lost 7 bases, and 13 bases lay in between. The CDR3 has 14 residues. The CDR3 DNA reads TGTGCCAGCAGCCGTAGGGATGGGAGCGGGGAGCTGTTTTTT. It translates to CASSRRDGSGELFF.

This clonotype was found many times. The V and J genes are TRBV11-2 and TRBJ2-1; TRBD2 might be the D (6 bases). V lost 5 bases to trimming and J lost 8 bases, with 10 bases between them. The V gene's germline CDR1 is SGHAT and CDR2 FQNNGV. There are 12 residues in the CDR3. CDR3 sequence: CASSPSVDEQFF. CDR3 nucleotide sequence: TGTGCCAGCAGCCCTAGCGTCGATGAGCAGTTCTTC.

This clonotype was counted ten times or more. The rearrangement uses TRBV12-3 or TRBV12-4 and TRBJ2-7; 9 bases fit TRBD2. The CDR3 length is 15 residues. With V trimmed by 6 bases and J by 2 bases, 8 bases remained unmatched. Here the CDR3 reads CASRPSRLAAYEQYF. Written as DNA, the CDR3 is TGTGCCAGCAGACCAAGCCGACTAGCGGCCTACGAGCAGTACTTC.

This clonotype showed up many times. J is TRBJ1-1 and V is TRBV29-1; D not certain. The CDR3 sequence is 12 residues long. The V end was cut by 1 base, the J end by 5 bases, with 8 bases between. CDR1 is SQVTM and CDR2 is ANQGSEA in the germline V gene. The CDR3 DNA reads as TGCAGCGTTGAAGGGAGAGGAACTGAAGCTTTCTTT. Amino acid sequence: CSVEGRGTEAFF.

This clonotype was detected ten times or more. The rearrangement links TRBV7-9 to TRBJ2-5; either TRBD1 or TRBD2 may supply D (5 bases each). Trimming removed 3 bases from V and 1 base from J, with 18 bases in between. Germline V gives CDR1 SEHNR, CDR2 FQNEAQ (reference sequence). The CDR3 is 17 residues long. The CDR3 protein is CASSFISRDRAQETQYF. The CDR3 region has the DNA TGTGCCAGCAGCTTTATTTCTCGGGACCGAGCCCAAGAGACCCAGTACTTC.

The chain carries TRBV28 and TRBJ2-6, with a weak D call TRBD1 (5 bases). V was clipped by 5 bases and J by 0 bases, with 11 bases between them. The CDR3 contains 16 residues. Looked up from germline, CDR1 is MDHEN and CDR2 is SYDVKM. The CDR3 DNA follows: TGTGCCAGCAGTATCTCAGACAGCTCTGGGGCCAACGTCCTGACTTTC. Translating it yields CASSISDSSGANVLTF.

This clonotype showed up just a few times. The chain recombines TRBV20-1 with TRBJ2-7; D is possibly TRBD2 (5 bases). The CDR3 is made up of 13 amino acids. Germline V gene data show CDR1 as DFQATT and CDR2 as SNEGSKA (reference sequence). The V gene lost 4 bases and the J gene lost 6 bases, with 16 bases spanning the gap. The CDR3 here is CSAIKGEALEQYF. The DNA for the CDR3 is TGCAGTGCTATCAAGGGAGAGGCCCTCGAGCAGTACTTC.

The table lists this clonotype with many counts. V usage is TRBV25-1 and J usage is TRBJ2-3, with TRBD1 matching 7 bases. Germline trimming cut 3 bases from V and 6 bases from J; bases unmatched to any gene: 6. CDR1 is MGHDK and CDR2 is SYGVNS in the germline V gene. The CDR3 runs to 14 residues. The CDR3 DNA is TGTGCCAGCAGTGAGAGCACAGGGGCGGATACGCAGTATTTT. Its protein product is CASSESTGADTQYF.

The chain employs TRBV4-2 and TRBJ1-1; possible D gene TRBD1, 6 bases. Trimming removed 1 base at V and 4 bases at J, with 10 bases between. Germline CDR1 and CDR2: LGHNA and YNFKEQ. The CDR3 contains 14 residues. DNA for the CDR3: TGTGCCAGCAGCCAAGGGGCAGGGGCCACTGAAGCTTTCTTT. Translated, it gives CASSQGAGATEAFF.

This rearrangement joins TRBV27 to TRBJ2-1; 13 nucleotides agree with TRBD2. The CDR3 length is 15 residues. From germline, CDR1 is MNHEY and CDR2 SMNVEV (reference sequence). Unmatched junction bases numbered 5, after V lost 3 bases and J lost 9 bases. Here the CDR3 DNA reads TGTGCCAGCAGTTTGGGGACTAGCGGGATTGGTGAGCAGTTCTTC. Translating it yields CASSLGTSGIGEQFF.

This clonotype appeared a few times. This CDR3 is CSARVQGDTEAFF. DNA of the CDR3: TGCAGTGCTAGAGTACAGGGGGACACTGAAGCTTTCTTT. The chain joins TRBV20-1 to TRBJ1-1, with 8 bases fitting TRBD1. Per the germline V gene, CDR1 is DFQATT and CDR2 is SNEGSKA (reference sequence). V lost 1 base and J lost 3; bases outside the gene matches: 1. This CDR3 contains 13 residues.

This clonotype was counted at least ten times. The chain links TRBV13 to TRBJ2-1; 9 bases are shared with TRBD2. Germline V gives CDR1 PRHDT, CDR2 FYEKMQ (reference sequence). V lost 2 bases, J lost 0 bases, and 14 bases stayed unmatched. The length of the CDR3 is 20 residues. The chain's CDR3 is CASSLSFASGVKPSYNEQFF. The CDR3 DNA follows: TGTGCCAGCAGCTTAAGTTTTGCTAGCGGGGTCAAGCCCTCCTACAATGAGCAGTTCTTC. The entire variable domain, with the rest obtained from reference TRBV13 and TRBJ2-1, is as follows: AAGVIQSPRHLIKEKRETATLKCYPIPRHDTVYWYQQGPGQDPQFLISFYEKMQSDKGSIPDRFSAQQFSDYHSELNMSSLELGDSALYFCASSLSFASGVKPSYNEQFFGPGTRLTVL.

This rearrangement joins TRBV5-5 to TRBJ1-2; D is undetermined. The germline V and J ends were trimmed by 4 bases and 3 bases, with 13 bases remaining between them. CDR3 length equals 14 residues. Germline CDR1 SGHKS, CDR2 YYEKEE (reference sequence). CDR3 protein: CASSLTAIDYGYTF. The DNA of the CDR3 is TGTGCCAGCAGCCTCACGGCCATCGACTATGGCTACACCTTC.

The rearrangement uses TRBV4-1 and TRBJ2-1; 7 bases are shared with TRBD2. The CDR3 covers 14 residues. Trimming removed 6 bases from V and 7 bases from J; junction bases left unmatched: 9. The V gene's germline CDR1 is MGHRA and CDR2 YSYEKL. DNA for the CDR3: TGCGCCAGCAGGGTACCGGGGGGTGGAAATGAGCAGTTCTTC. The encoded protein is CASRVPGGGNEQFF.

Only a few counts were recorded for this clonotype. J is TRBJ2-7 and V is TRBV20-1; D gene uncertain. The V gene's germline CDR1 is DFQATT and CDR2 SNEGSKA (reference sequence). CDR3 size: 13 residues. V was trimmed by 4 bases and J by 4 bases, leaving 14 bases between them. CDR3 in DNA: TGCAGTGCTATTGGGCAGAGAGATTACGAGCAGTACTTC. Its protein is CSAIGQRDYEQYF.

This clonotype was seen at least ten times. The V call is TRBV24-1, the J call TRBJ1-5; 8 bases map to TRBD1. CDR3 length: 16 amino acids. CDR1 KGHDR and CDR2 SFDVKD come from the germline V gene. V was pared by 2 bases and J by 0 bases, with 2 bases of the junction left unmatched. Here the CDR3 DNA reads TGTGCCACCAGTGATTCAGGGGGCATTAGCAATCAGCCCCAGCATTTT. As protein: CATSDSGGISNQPQHF.

This clonotype showed up many times. The V call is TRBV7-2, the J call TRBJ1-5; a weak D match, TRBD1 (6 bases). V was shortened by 4 bases and J by 5 bases, with 9 bases between the two germline ends. CDR1 is SGHTA, CDR2 FQGNSA, per germline. This CDR3 contains 13 residues. The CDR3 nucleotides read TGTGCCAGCAGCTCTCACAGGGATCAGCCCCAGCATTTT. It is translated as CASSSHRDQPQHF.

The J gene is TRBJ1-2, the V gene TRBV25-1; D may be TRBD1 (5 bases). V lost 7 bases, J lost 1 base, and 16 bases lay in between. Germline V gene lookup returns CDR1 MGHDK and CDR2 SYGVNS. The CDR3 spans 15 residues. CDR3 bases: TGTGCCAGCACTCAACGGGGGGACCTTAACTATGGCTACACCTTC. It is translated as CASTQRGDLNYGYTF.

This clonotype showed up just a few times. The chain is built from TRBV30 and TRBJ1-1; D is unclear. The length of the CDR3 is 13 residues. Trimming pared 0 bases from V and 6 bases from J, leaving 11 bases between. CDR1 and CDR2 from the germline V gene are GTSNPN and SVGIG (reference sequence). CDR3 DNA: TGTGCCTGGAGTGTACAGCTTTCTGCTGAAGCTTTCTTT. This sequence encodes CAWSVQLSAEAFF.

This clonotype has just a few counts. The chain uses TRBV3-1 and TRBJ2-3, with unresolved D. The germline V gene has CDR1 LGHDT and CDR2 YNNKEL (reference sequence). CDR3 length: 12 residues. The V end lost 4 bases, the J end lost 6 bases, and 8 bases lay between the germline ends. The CDR3 DNA follows: TGTGCCAGCAGCCTGTTATCCGATACGCAGTATTTT. Protein: CASSLLSDTQYF.